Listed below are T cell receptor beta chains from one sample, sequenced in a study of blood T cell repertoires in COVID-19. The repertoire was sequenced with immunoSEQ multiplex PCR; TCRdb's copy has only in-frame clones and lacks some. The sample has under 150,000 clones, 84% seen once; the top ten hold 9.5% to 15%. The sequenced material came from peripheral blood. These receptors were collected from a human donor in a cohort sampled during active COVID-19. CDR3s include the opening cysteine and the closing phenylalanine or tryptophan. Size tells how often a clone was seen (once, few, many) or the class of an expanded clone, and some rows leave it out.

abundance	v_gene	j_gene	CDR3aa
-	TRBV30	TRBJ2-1	CAWSSSGGGYNEQFF
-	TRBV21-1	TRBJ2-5	CASSKEFTSGGARETQYF
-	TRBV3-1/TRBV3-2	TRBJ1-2	CASSRWTGGHGYTF
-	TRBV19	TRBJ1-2	CASRLLQGEGGYTF
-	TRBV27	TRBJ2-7	CASSLRAGGYEQYF
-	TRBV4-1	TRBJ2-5	CASSQSGGGQETQYF
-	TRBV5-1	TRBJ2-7	CASSWGQGPSYEQYF
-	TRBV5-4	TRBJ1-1	CASSLGGKNTEAFF
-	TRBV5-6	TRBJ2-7	CASSLRGPGPWEQYF
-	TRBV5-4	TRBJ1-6	CASSFSLGPLNNSPLHF
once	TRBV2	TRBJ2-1	CASSPPGNYNEQFF
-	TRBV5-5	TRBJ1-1	CASSWGTGNTEAFF
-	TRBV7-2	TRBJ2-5	CASSKGTGERETQYF
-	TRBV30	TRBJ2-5	CAWRRGGGETQYF
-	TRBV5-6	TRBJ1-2	CASSLAVGGQKIDGYTF
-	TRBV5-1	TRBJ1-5	CASSPGQGPNQPQHF
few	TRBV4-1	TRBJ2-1	CASSQPSGGGFNEQFF
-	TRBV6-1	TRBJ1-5	CASSEVGSSNQPQHF
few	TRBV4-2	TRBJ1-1	CASTRWGGVNTEAFF
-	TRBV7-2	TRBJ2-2	CASSRPGGTGLVTGELFF
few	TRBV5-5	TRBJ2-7	CASSAVPGGTGEQYF
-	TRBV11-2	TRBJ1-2	CASSFSVRGLYGYTF
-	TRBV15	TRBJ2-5	CATSRTTLGGAENLQETQYF